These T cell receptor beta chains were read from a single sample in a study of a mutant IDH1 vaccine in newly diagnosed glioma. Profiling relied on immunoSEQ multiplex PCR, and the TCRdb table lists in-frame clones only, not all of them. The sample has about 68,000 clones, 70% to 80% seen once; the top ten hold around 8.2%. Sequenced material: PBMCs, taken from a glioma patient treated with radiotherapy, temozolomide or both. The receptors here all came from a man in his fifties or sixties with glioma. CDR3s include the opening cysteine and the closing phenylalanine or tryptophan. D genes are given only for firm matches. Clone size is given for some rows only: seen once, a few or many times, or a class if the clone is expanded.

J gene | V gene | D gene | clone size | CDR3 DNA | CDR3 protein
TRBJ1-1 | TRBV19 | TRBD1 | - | TGTGCCAGTAGTACCCGTGGACAGGTTATGAACACTGAAGCTTTCTTT | CASSTRGQVMNTEAFF
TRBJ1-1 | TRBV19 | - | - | TGTGCCAGTAGGATAGGACAGTCGAACACTGAAGCTTTCTTT | CASRIGQSNTEAFF
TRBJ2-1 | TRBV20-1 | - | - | TGCAGTGCTAGTGGGCGGACAGAGCAGTTCTTC | CSASGRTEQFF
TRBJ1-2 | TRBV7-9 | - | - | TGTGCCAGCACCATCTCGGACGGCTATGGCTACACCTTC | CASTISDGYGYTF
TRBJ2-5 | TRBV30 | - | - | TGTGCCTGGAGTGCGGTCGGACTACAAGAGACCCAGTACTTC | CAWSAVGLQETQYF
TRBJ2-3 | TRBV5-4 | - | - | TGTGCCAGCAGCCTCCCGGCAGTTGCTTCAGATACGCAGTATTTT | CASSLPAVASDTQYF
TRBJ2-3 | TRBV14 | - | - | TGTGCCAGCAGCCAAGATATCGCGGGACCCAACACAGATACGCAGTATTTT | CASSQDIAGPNTDTQYF
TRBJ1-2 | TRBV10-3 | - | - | TGTGCCATCAGAAGGGATAACTATGGCTACACCTTC | CAIRRDNYGYTF
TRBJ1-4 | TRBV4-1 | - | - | TGCGCCAGCAGCAACCGGGCGGACGGGGAAAAACTGTTTTTT | CASSNRADGEKLFF
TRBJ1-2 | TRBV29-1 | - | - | TGCAGTGTAACGAATCGAGGCGGCACAGGGAATGGCTACACCTTC | CSVTNRGGTGNGYTF
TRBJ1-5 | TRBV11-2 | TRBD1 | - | TGTGCCAGCAGTTCGCAGGGGGGTCAGCCCCAGCATTTT | CASSSQGGQPQHF
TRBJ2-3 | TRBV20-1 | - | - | TGCAGTGCTAGATACCGAGATACGCAGTATTTT | CSARYRDTQYF
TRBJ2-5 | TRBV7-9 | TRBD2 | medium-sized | TGTGCCAGCAGCCTGTTAGTGAGTAGCGGGGAGACCCAGTACTTC | CASSLLVSSGETQYF
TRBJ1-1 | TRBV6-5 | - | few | TGTGCCAGCAGTTACGGGGTTAGGGGGACTGAAGCTTTCTTT | CASSYGVRGTEAFF
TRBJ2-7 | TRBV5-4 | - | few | TGTGCCTACTCCCCGGACCGTCTGCGGACCTACGAGCAGTACTTC | CAYSPDRLRTYEQYF
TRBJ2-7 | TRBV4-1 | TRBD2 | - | TGCGCCAGCAGCCAAGGTGCTAGCGGGGCCTACGAGCAGTACTTC | CASSQGASGAYEQYF
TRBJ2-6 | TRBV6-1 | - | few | TGTGCCAGCAATCAGGCCCTCTCTGGGGCCAACGTCCTGACTTTC | CASNQALSGANVLTF
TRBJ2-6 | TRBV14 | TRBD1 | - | TGTGCCAGCAGCCGAGACAGGGCTGGGGCCAACGTCCTGACTTTC | CASSRDRAGANVLTF
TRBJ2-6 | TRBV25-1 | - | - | TGTGCCAGCAGAACAGGGAGCGGGGCCAACGTCCTGACTTTC | CASRTGSGANVLTF